This record concerns one T cell receptor beta chain sequence. Its target is unknown. The TCRbeta library was prepared with unique molecular identifiers. TCRdb processed the PCR reads anew with MiXCR; each CDR3 protein has one entry. The repertoire has about 260,000 distinct CDR3 sequences, around 8% of them found once; the top ten carry 6.3%. This sample stems from a study of T-cell reconstitution after alpha-beta-depleted transplantation in children. Study-wide findings and caveats: High day-60 TCRbeta diversity in some patients came from surviving recipient T cells and thymic progenitors. After transplant, at about two months, alpha-beta T cells were reportedly derived from several hundred expanded graft clones. T-cell counts and diversity at one year post-transplant came mainly from newly produced T cells.

V shed 11 bases and J shed 0 bases, with 20 bases lying between them. CDR3 length equals 15 residues. Germline lookup yields CDR1 SEHNR and CDR2 FQNEAQ (reference sequence). The gene calls are TRBV7-9 and TRBJ2-7; a possible D gene is TRBD1 (6 bases). This receptor was obtained from a male patient under 18 who had a stem cell transplant for acute lymphoblastic leukemia, so the T cells may come from the graft donor. Sequencing used PBMCs, mostly from graft donor cells, obtained 180 days after TCRalphabeta/CD19-depleted stem cell transplant. This CDR3 reads CALGPGTPTSYEQYF. The DNA of the CDR3 is TGTGCCTTGGGACCCGGGACACCCACCTCCTACGAGCAGTACTTC.